Here is one T cell receptor beta chain with its context. Its antigen remains unidentified. Per-nucleotide qualities are absent, and no much larger clonotype sits a single base away. TCR CDR3 regions were amplified from genomic DNA by multiplex PCR using the deep immunoSEQ assay. Extracted genomic DNA from each cell subset was distributed evenly across all wells of several immunoSEQ 96-well plates, and each plate was treated as a replicate. For sorted subsets, each replicate PCR was loaded with 200 to 250 ng genomic DNA, equivalent to 30,000 to 35,000 T cell genomes. Purified libraries were measured with a Qubit 3.0 fluorometer, size-checked on a Bioanalyzer 2100, and measured again with the KAPA Library Quantification kit. Every immunoSEQ 96-well plate was sequenced on a separate single-read 150-cycle Illumina NextSeq 550 flow cell. In the authors' own workflow: Because the immunoSEQ output held only junctional sequences and lacked quality scores, the filtering could not match the filtering applied to full-length reads. To assign V/J genes and CDR3, sequences were annotated using PyIR, a Python wrapper for IgBLAST v1.9, with IMGT germline references. Reads with weak V/J assignments (E-value above 1e-6), missing CDR3, stop codons, out-of-frame junctions, or ambiguous translated residues were removed. V3J clonotypes were defined as sequences sharing the same inferred V gene, J gene, and CDR3 amino acid sequence. Percentage overlap between repertoires was computed as shared unique clonotypes divided by the size of the smaller repertoire. RTK rarefaction, the Chao1 estimator, and Recon v2.1 estimates of unobserved clonotypes were used to assess repertoire richness. Generation probabilities were computed with OLGA for all TCRbeta clonotypes obtained by the gDNA method from a handful of donors. This is the immuneACCESS table as TCRdb keeps it, with only in-frame sequences that have V and J called. A part of the clones is gone; compared with another copy, unresolved V genes explain less than half, and the rest is unexplained. The V and J calls and clone size are taken from that table; D and trimming were inferred from the DNA. Here the sample has 2 million to 2.5 million clones; just under 95% occur a single time. The ten largest clones add up to approximately 0.4% of the sample.

The donors were healthy, HIV-negative adults with no recently reported acute infections or vaccinations. Every donor was a Caucasian adult living in Nashville, Tennessee, USA. CD4+ T cells were enriched through magnetic negative selection, after which naive cells were positively selected on CD45RA and the remaining negative fraction served as the memory subset. After blood collection by leukapheresis, PBMCs were isolated using Ficoll-Histopaque density gradient centrifugation and then cryopreserved in the vapor phase of liquid nitrogen. Purity and quantity of every magnetically sorted T cell population were checked by analytical flow cytometry. Genomic DNA was isolated from each sorted fraction and quantified by UV absorbance on a Nanodrop 2000c. Compared with germline, V lacks 5 bases and J lacks 9 bases; bases without a gene match: 13. Based on the germline V gene, the CDR1 and CDR2 sequences are MDHEN and SYDVKM. Reading from cysteine to phenylalanine, the CDR3 counts 17 amino acids. Only the CDR3 region is kept as DNA, spanning 51 bases read in frame from base 1.

This entry is derived from a study of shared clonotypes between healthy human individuals (dated by TCRdb to about 2020). Background on the whole study: The cohort included a few men and a couple of women between 18 and 49 years of age. For each donor, CD4 naive and CD4 memory were each run on three plates, CD8 naive on two plates, and CD8 memory on one plate. To estimate repertoire size and how much clonotype sharing occurs between individuals, the study deeply sequenced the blood TCR repertoires of several healthy adults. Libraries were prepared and TCR repertoires were sequenced by different laboratories using diverse techniques, in order to increase sequencing depth and limit assay-specific biases. Each donor's leukapheresis produced roughly between about 0.9 and 9.5 billion PBMCs. What the research found in general, with its limitations: Based on pairwise subsampling, the degree of clonotype sharing among donors was expected to be affected by sequencing depth. Sampling was limited to blood, and TCR repertoires in tissue likely differ from TCR repertoires in blood. Estimated clonotype richness was generally larger for naive than for memory subsets. Even with the large sequencing depth, rarefaction of the sorted-subset datasets indicated that sequencing was incomplete. Because the study included only a small number of donors, the genetic and exposure-history diversity represented was limited. Across a handful of donors, 5% to 6% of naive CD4, over 3% of naive CD8, 2.3% of memory CD4, and over 0.35% of memory CD8 clonotypes were shared. Compared with non-shared clonotypes, clonotypes shared by all four sorted-subset donors had higher generation probabilities.

Sequencing was done on a sample of naive CD4+ T cells from PBMCs. Read against the paper, the sample's cell subset or site label means: CD45RA+ positively selected. The chain joins TRBV28 to TRBJ2-1, and 13 bases in between align with TRBD2. The clonotype was recovered from a man between 18 and 35 years old in good health. Some clones in this sample may be carry-over from other donors' samples. The bases are TGTGCCAGCAGTCCAACCCTAGGACTAGCGGGAGTTTTTGAGCAGTTCTTC. It is translated as CASSPTLGLAGVFEQFF. With the rest looked up from the reference TRBV28 and TRBJ2-1 genes rather than sequenced, the full variable domain is DVKVTQSSRYLVKRTGEKVFLECVQDMDHENMFWYRQDPGLGLRLIYFSYDVKMKEKGDIPEGYSVSREKKERFSLILESASTNQTSMYLCASSPTLGLAGVFEQFFGPGTRLTVL.